This is a list of T cell receptor beta chains from one sample in a study of shared clonotypes between healthy human individuals. Sequenced by immunoSEQ multiplex PCR; TCRdb stores in-frame clones only, minus some. The sample lists about 2 million clones; around 96% were seen once. The material sequenced was naive CD8+ T cells sorted from blood. All receptors derive from a man younger than 35 in good health. Each CDR3 is given with its conserved first and last residue.

J: TRBJ1-1
length: 15
V: TRBV27
CDR3: CASSSRTGDFTEAFF

J: TRBJ1-2
length: 11
V: TRBV29-1
CDR3: CSVVSINGYTF

J: TRBJ2-7
length: 13
V: TRBV30
CDR3: CAWTSGTSYEQYF

J: TRBJ1-5
length: 14
V: TRBV5-6
CDR3: CASSLGGGDQPQHF

J: TRBJ2-7
length: 17
V: TRBV7-8
CDR3: CASSLPRSGSGSYEQYF

J: TRBJ2-7
length: 13
V: TRBV19
CDR3: CASSMAESYEQYF

J: TRBJ1-4
length: 14
V: TRBV6-1
CDR3: CASSVPRGGEKLFF

J: TRBJ2-7
length: 14
V: TRBV7-6
CDR3: CASSLFGSAYEQYF

J: TRBJ2-1
length: 19
V: TRBV27
CDR3: CASSSTPGLADADYNEQFF

J: TRBJ2-1
length: 20
V: TRBV5-4
CDR3: CASSLAYRATGHFYYNEQFF

J: TRBJ2-7
length: 15
V: TRBV5-4
CDR3: CASSWHRDGGYEQYF

J: TRBJ2-7
length: 14
V: TRBV2
CDR3: CASSGTEAGDEQYF

J: TRBJ2-6
length: 17
V: TRBV9
CDR3: CASSVGMVFSGANVLTF

J: TRBJ1-1
length: 13
V: TRBV7-9
CDR3: CASSKDRGTEAFF

J: TRBJ2-7
length: 14
V: TRBV5-4
CDR3: CASSFAGGPNEQYF

J: TRBJ2-1
length: 15
V: TRBV28
CDR3: CASSLPLSSYNEQFF

J: TRBJ1-2
length: 11
V: TRBV2
CDR3: CASNSNYGYTF

J: TRBJ2-7
length: 14
V: TRBV13
CDR3: CASAQRGLRDEQYF

J: TRBJ2-7
length: 14
V: TRBV6-5
CDR3: CASSPFGSSYEQYF

J: TRBJ2-5
length: 16
V: TRBV13
CDR3: CASSESRDRGRETQYF

J: TRBJ2-1
length: 13
V: TRBV9
CDR3: CASSVGAGNEQFF

J: TRBJ2-2
length: 15
V: TRBV6-5
CDR3: CASSPSGPATGELFF

J: TRBJ2-7
length: 16
V: TRBV14
CDR3: CASSQERRGPLYEQYF

J: TRBJ2-7
length: 13
V: TRBV6-5
CDR3: CATRRDLTYEQYF

J: TRBJ2-7
length: 16
V: TRBV7-8
CDR3: CASSLALAGVPYEQYF

J: TRBJ1-5
length: 16
V: TRBV28
CDR3: CASTPIYPTGDQPQHF

J: TRBJ2-1
length: 15
V: TRBV7-9
CDR3: CASSSVAGGPNEQFF

J: TRBJ2-1
length: 17
V: TRBV4-1
CDR3: CASSQEAGALYYNEQFF

J: TRBJ2-2
length: 15
V: TRBV9
CDR3: CASSVDGFSTGELFF

J: TRBJ2-7
length: 12
V: TRBV4-1
CDR3: CASSLYPGEQYF

J: TRBJ2-7
length: 17
V: TRBV18
CDR3: CASSPPDRVRPPDEQYF

J: TRBJ2-7
length: 16
V: TRBV2
CDR3: CASSFARTGGSYEQYF

J: TRBJ2-7
length: 13
V: TRBV6-1
CDR3: CASSERGVYEQYF

J: TRBJ1-2
length: 15
V: TRBV30
CDR3: CACSSEAEDFYGYTF

J: TRBJ2-3
length: 15
V: TRBV27
CDR3: CASSFETGAADTQYF

J: TRBJ2-7
length: 13
V: TRBV6-6
CDR3: CASSVGRDYEQYF

J: TRBJ2-7
length: 11
V: TRBV28
CDR3: CASSSGNEQYF

J: TRBJ2-5
length: 14
V: TRBV5-4
CDR3: CASSLYSNEETQYF